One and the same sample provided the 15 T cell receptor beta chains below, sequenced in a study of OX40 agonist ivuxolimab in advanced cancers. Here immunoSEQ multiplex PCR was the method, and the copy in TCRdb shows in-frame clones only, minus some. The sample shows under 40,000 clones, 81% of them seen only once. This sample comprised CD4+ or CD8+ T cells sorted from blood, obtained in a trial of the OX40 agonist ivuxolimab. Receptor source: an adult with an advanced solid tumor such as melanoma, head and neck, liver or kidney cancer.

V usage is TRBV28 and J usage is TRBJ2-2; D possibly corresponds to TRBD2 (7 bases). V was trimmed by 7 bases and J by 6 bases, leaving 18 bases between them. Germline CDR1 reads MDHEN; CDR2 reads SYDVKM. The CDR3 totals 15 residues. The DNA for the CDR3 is TGTGCCAGCACCAGGGGAGGGGGGCCGTCCGGGGAGCTGTTTTTT. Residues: CASTRGGGPSGELFF.

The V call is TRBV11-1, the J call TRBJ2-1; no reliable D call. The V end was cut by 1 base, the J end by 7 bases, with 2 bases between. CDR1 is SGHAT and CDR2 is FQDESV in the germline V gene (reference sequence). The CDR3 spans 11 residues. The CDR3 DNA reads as TGTGCCAGCAGCTTAGTTAATGAGCAGTTCTTC. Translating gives CASSLVNEQFF.

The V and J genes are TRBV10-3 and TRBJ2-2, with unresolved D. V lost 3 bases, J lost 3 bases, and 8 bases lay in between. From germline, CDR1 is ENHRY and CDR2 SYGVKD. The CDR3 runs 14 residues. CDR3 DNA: TGTGCCATCAGTGAAAGCCACCACACCGGGGAGCTGTTTTTT. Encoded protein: CAISESHHTGELFF.

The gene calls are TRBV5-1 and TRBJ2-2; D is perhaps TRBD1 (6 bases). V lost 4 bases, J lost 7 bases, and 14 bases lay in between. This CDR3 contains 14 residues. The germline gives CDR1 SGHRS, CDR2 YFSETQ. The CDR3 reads CASSRRQGLGELFF. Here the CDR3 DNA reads TGCGCCAGCAGCCGACGGCAGGGGCTCGGGGAGCTGTTTTTT.

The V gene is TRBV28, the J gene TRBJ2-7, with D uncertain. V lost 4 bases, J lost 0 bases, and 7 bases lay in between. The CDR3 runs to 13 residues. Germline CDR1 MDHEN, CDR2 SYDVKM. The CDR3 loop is CASSSPGSYEQYF. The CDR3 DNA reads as TGTGCCAGCAGTTCGCCGGGCTCCTACGAGCAGTACTTC.

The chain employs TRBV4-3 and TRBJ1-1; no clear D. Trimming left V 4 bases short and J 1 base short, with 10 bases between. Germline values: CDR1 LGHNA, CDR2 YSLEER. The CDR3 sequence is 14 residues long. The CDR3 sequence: CASSPSVRNTEAFF. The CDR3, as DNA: TGCGCCAGCAGCCCCTCAGTAAGGAACACTGAAGCTTTCTTT.

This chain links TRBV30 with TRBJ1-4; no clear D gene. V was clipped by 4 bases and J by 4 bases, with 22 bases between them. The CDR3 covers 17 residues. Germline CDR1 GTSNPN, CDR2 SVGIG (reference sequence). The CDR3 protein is CAWTTRRLESFNEKLFF. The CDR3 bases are TGTGCCTGGACTACGAGAAGATTGGAGAGCTTTAATGAAAAACTGTTTTTT.

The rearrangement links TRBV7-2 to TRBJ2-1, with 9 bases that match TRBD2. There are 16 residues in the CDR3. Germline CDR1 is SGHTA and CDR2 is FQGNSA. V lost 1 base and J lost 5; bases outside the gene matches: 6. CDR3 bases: TGTGCCAGCAGCTTAGTTTTCAGCGGGGGGAACAATGAGCAGTTCTTC. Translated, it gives CASSLVFSGGNNEQFF.

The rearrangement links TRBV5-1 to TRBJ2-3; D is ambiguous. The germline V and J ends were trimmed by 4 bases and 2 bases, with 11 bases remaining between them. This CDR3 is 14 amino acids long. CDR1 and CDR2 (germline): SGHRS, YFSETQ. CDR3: CASSQTRFTDTQYF. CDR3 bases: TGCGCCAGCAGCCAGACCCGGTTCACAGATACGCAGTATTTT.

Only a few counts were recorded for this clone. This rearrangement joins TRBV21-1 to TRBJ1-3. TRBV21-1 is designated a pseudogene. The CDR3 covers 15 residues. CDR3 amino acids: CASSGLLFSGNTIYF. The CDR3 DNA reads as TGTGCCAGCAGCGGCCTACTCTTCTCTGGAAACACCATATATTTT.

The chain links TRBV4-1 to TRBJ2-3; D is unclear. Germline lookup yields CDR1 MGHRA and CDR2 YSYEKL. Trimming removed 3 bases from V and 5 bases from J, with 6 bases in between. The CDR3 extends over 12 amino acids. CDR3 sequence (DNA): TGCGCCAGCAGCCAGGCCGGAGATACGCAGTATTTT. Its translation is CASSQAGDTQYF.

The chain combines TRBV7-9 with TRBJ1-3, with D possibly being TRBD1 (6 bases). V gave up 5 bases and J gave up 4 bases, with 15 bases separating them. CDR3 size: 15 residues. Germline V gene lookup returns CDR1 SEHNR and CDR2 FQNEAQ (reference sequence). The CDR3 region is CASSRGGSSGNTIYF. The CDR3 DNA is TGTGCCAGCAGCCGAGGGGGTTCGTCCGGAAACACCATATATTTT.

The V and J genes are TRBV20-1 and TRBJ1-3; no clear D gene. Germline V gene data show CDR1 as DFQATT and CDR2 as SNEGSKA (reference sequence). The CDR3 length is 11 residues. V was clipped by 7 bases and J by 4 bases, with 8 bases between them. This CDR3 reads CSVGGGNTIYF. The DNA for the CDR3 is TGCAGTGTGGGTGGGGGAAACACCATATATTTT.

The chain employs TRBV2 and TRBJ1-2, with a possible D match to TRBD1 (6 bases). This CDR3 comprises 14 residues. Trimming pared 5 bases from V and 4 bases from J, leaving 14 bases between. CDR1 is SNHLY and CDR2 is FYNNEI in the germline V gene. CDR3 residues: CASSRTGSSYGYTF. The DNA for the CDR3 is TGTGCCAGCAGTCGAACAGGGTCCAGCTATGGCTACACCTTC.

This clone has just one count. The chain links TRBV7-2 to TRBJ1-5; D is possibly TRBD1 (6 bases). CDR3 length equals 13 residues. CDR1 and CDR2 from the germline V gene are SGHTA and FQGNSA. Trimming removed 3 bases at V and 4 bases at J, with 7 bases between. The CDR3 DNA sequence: TGTGCCAGCAGCTTTCAGGGGAATCAGCCCCAGCATTTT. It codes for CASSFQGNQPQHF.